This section outlines one T cell receptor (beta chain) sequence together with its context. What this receptor recognizes is not known. Base qualities are not provided; no much larger clone lies one nucleotide away. The immunoSEQ Assay, a bias-controlled multiplex PCR, was used to amplify TCRbeta CDR3 regions from genomic DNA. Processing in the source paper ran as follows. Nucleated cell counts per sample were estimated from amplification of reference gene primers within the assay. Sequence reads were collapsed and filtered to measure the absolute abundance of every unique TCRbeta CDR3 rearrangement. For each sample, productive Simpson clonality was calculated as the square root of Simpson's diversity index across productive rearrangements. This is the immuneACCESS table as TCRdb keeps it, with only in-frame sequences that have V and J called. A part of the clones is gone; compared with another copy, unresolved V genes explain less than half, and the rest is unexplained. Clone size and the V and J calls come from that table; the DNA yielded D and trimming. The sample contains around 480,000 clones, about 91% of them found a single time. The leading ten clones occupy 10% to 15% of the sample.

These data come from a study of blood T cell repertoires in COVID-19 (dated by TCRdb to about 2020). Looking at the study overall: Samples from collaborators originated in the United States, Italy and Spain and spanned both the acute and convalescent phases of COVID-19. The prospective study material was composed of cDNA or gDNA derived from T cells, B-cell-depleted T cells, or PBMCs. The repertoires were released in a freely available public database meant as a resource for research on the immune response to SARS-CoV-2. The samples were drawn from two sources: the first 160 participants of the ongoing ImmuneRACE study, and 1,254 subjects contributed by 6 global collaborators. HLA class I and class II types, where available, came from metadata supplied by the sample provider rather than from assay-based typing. Subjects who had been exposed to COVID-19, were actively infected with it, or had recovered from it provided the deeply sampled blood TCRbeta repertoires that made up the dataset. A de-identified subject ID, COVID-19 status, age in years and sex were almost always included in the sample metadata. The full study reports these points: The amount of clinical and demographic metadata varied by source and participant and was provided uncurated.

One collaborating source in Seattle enrolled patients during active infection and followed them longitudinally through the course of disease. Whole blood was collected in K2EDTA tubes by collaborating institutions according to the institutions' own protocols. For TCRbeta analysis, collaborators shipped samples in one of three forms: frozen whole blood, isolated PBMCs, or DNA extracted from either of those sample types. From cysteine to phenylalanine, the CDR3 is 17 amino acids long. Kept here is only the CDR3 DNA, which spans 51 bases and is read in frame from base 1. The germline V gene (reference sequence) supplies CDR1 MNHEY and CDR2 SMNVEV. Germline trimming: 6 bases from V, 6 bases from J; junction bases outside gene matches: 14.

Rearrangement joined TRBV27 to TRBJ1-3; 10 central bases correspond to TRBD1. The sequence came from a woman aged 45-59 years with COVID-19, enrolled during active disease. The sequenced sample was peripheral blood. The CDR3 reads as follows: CASSSVFPGQGLNTIYF. The sequenced DNA is TGTGCCAGCAGCTCCGTTTTTCCGGGACAGGGGTTAAACACCATATATTTT.